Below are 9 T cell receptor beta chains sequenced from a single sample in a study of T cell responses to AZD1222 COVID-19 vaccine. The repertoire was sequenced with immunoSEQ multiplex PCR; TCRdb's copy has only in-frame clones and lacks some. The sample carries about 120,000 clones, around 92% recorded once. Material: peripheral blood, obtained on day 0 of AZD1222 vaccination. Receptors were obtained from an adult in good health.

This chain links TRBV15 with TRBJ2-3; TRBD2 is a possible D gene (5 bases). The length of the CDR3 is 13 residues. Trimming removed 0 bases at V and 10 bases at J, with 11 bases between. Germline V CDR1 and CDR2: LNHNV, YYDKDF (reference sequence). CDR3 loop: CATSREAAASQYF. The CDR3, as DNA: TGTGCCACCAGCAGAGAAGCGGCTGCGTCGCAGTATTTT.

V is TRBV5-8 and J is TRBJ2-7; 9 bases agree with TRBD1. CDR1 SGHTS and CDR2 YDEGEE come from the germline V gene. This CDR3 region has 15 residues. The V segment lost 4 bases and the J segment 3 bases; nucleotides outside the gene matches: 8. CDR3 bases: TGTGCCAGCAGCCGGACAGGGGACTCTCGCTACGAGCAGTACTTC. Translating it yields CASSRTGDSRYEQYF.

The CDR3 region is CASSLLQEGNTIYF. As DNA, the CDR3 is TGTGCCAGCAGTTTATTGCAGGAAGGAAACACCATATATTTT. This chain uses TRBV28 with TRBJ1-3, with unresolved D. Germline CDR1 is MDHEN and CDR2 is SYDVKM. The V gene lost 1 base and the J gene lost 4 bases, with 8 bases spanning the gap. This CDR3 spans 14 amino acids.

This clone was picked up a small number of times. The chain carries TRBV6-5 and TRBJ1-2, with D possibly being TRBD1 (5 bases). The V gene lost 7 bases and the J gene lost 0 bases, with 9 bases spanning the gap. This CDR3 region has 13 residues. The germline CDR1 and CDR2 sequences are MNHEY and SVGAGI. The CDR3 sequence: CASTDSPNYGYTF. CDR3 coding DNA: TGTGCCAGCACCGACAGTCCTAACTATGGCTACACCTTC.

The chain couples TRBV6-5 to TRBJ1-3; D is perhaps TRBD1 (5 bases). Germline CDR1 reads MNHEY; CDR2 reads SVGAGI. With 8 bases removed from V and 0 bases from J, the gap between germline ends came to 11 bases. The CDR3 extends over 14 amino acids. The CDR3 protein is CASEPGTSGNTIYF. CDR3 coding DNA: TGTGCCAGCGAGCCCGGGACCTCTGGAAACACCATATATTTT.

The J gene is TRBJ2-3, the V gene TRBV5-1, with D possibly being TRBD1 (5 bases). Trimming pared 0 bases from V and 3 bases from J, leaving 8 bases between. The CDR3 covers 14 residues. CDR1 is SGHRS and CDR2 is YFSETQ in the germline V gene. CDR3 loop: CASSLVPGTDTQYF. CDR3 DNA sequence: TGCGCCAGCAGCTTGGTCCCAGGGACAGATACGCAGTATTTT.

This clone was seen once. CDR3 nucleotides: TGTGCCAGTAGTGACGACAGGGGGCGCACCGGGGAGCTGTTTTTT. This translates into CASSDDRGRTGELFF. The chain uses TRBV19 and TRBJ2-2, with TRBD1 matching over 10 bases. Germline values: CDR1 LNHDA, CDR2 SQIVND (reference sequence). Losses at the gene ends were 5 bases for V and 4 bases for J; bases not matched to a gene: 4. This CDR3 is built from 15 residues.

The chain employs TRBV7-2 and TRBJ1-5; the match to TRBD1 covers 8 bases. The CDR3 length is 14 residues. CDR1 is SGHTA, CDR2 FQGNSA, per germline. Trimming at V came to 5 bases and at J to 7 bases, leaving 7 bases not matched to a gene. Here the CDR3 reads CASSPGQGYQPQHF. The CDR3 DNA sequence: TGTGCCAGCAGCCCCGGACAGGGTTACCAGCCCCAGCATTTT.

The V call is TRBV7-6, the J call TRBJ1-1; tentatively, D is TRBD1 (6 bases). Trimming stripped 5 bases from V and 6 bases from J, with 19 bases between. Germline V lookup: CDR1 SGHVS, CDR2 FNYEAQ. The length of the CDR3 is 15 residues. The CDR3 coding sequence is TGTGCCAGCAGCCTACGGACAGAGCTGTTTTCTGAAGCTTTCTTT. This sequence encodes CASSLRTELFSEAFF.